The T cell receptor (beta chain) described here comes from a study of shared clonotypes between healthy human individuals. For the study at large: Three CD4 naive, three CD4 memory, two CD8 naive and one CD8 memory plate were used per donor.

Replicate PCRs run on sorted subsets employed approximately 0.2 ug DNA, tens of thousands of T cell genomes. Clones were read by immunoSEQ multiplex PCR, and TCRdb kept only the in-frame ones, dropping some. The sample consists of roughly 2.2 million clones, around 92% of them appearing once. The V end lost 4 bases, the J end lost 4 bases, and 19 bases lay between the germline ends. The CDR3 covers 16 residues. Germline V CDR1 and CDR2: SEHNR, FQNEAQ (reference sequence). This clone appeared once. The source is a man between 18 and 35 years old in good health. Some clones in this sample may be carry-over from other donors' samples. The chain couples TRBV7-9 to TRBJ1-2; weak D call: TRBD1 (6 bases). The sample was naive CD4+ T cells from PBMCs. This sample's subset: CD45RA+ positively selected. In DNA form, the CDR3 reads TGTGCCAGCAGCTCACGGACAGCTAGCCTGTTCTATGGCTACACCTTC. This encodes CASSSRTASLFYGYTF.